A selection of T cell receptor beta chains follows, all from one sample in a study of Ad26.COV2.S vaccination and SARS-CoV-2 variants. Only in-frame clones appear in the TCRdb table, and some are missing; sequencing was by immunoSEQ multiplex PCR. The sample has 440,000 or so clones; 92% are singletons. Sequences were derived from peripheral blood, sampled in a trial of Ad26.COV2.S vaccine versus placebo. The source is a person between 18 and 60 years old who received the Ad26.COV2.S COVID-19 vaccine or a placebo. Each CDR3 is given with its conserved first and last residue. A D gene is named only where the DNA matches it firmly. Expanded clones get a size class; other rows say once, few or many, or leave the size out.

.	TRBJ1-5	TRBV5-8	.	TGTGCCAGCAGCCCAACAGGGTACAGCAATCAGCCCCAGCATTTT	CASSPTGYSNQPQHF
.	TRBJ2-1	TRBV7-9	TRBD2	TGTGCCAGCAGACGGGAGGGATGGGGCCTCCGCTCCTACAATGAGCAGTTCTTC	CASRREGWGLRSYNEQFF
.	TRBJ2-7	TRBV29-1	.	TGCAGCGTTCGGGGGGGGACAGGGACCTACGAGCAGTACTTC	CSVRGGTGTYEQYF
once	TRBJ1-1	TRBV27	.	TGTGCCAGCAGATTGTATTCGGTGGGGGGCACTGAAGCTTTCTTT	CASRLYSVGGTEAFF
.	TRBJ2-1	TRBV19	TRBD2	TGTGCCAGTAGTAGGACTAGCGGGGGGCCGAGCTCCTACAATGAGCAGTTCTTC	CASSRTSGGPSSYNEQFF
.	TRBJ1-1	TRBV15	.	TGTGCCACCAGCAGAGGGCCGAACACTGAAGCTTTCTTT	CATSRGPNTEAFF
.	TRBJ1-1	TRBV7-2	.	TGTGCCAGCAGCTCGCATAGGGTCCCAAACACTGAAGCTTTCTTT	CASSSHRVPNTEAFF
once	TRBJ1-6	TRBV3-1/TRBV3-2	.	TGTGCCAGCAGCCAGGCGTCAATTACACCCCTCCACTTT	CASSQASITPLHF
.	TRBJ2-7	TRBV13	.	TGTGCCAGCATCTCGACAGGCTCCTACGAGCAGTACTTC	CASISTGSYEQYF
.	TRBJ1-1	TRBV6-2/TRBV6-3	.	TGTGCCAGCAGTTTCGGGCCGAGAGGTGAAGCTTTCTTT	CASSFGPRGEAFF
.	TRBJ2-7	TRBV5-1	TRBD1	TGCGCCAGCAGCGTCTCCGGGACAGGGGGCTACGAGCAGTACTTC	CASSVSGTGGYEQYF
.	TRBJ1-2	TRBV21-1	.	TGTGCCAGCTGGACATCTAACTATGGCTACACCTTC	CASWTSNYGYTF
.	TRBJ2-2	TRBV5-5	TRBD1	TGTGCCAGCAGCTTGCAGGGGGACACCGGGGAGCTGTTTTTT	CASSLQGDTGELFF
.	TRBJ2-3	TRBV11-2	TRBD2	TGTGCCAGCAGCCACCCCGTCCTAGCGGGGGGGTCCACAGATACGCAGTATTTT	CASSHPVLAGGSTDTQYF
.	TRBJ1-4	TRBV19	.	TGTGCCAGTAGTGTTTTAGGGGGAGAAAAACTGTTTTTT	CASSVLGGEKLFF
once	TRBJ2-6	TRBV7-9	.	TGTGCCAGCAGCTTCCTCGACAGGCTACTTGACTCTGGGGCCAACGTCCTGACTTTC	CASSFLDRLLDSGANVLTF
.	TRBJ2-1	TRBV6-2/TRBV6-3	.	TGTGCCAGCAGTTACTCAAGGACAGCGGGTAGGGGGAAGGACAATGAGCAGTTCTTC	CASSYSRTAGRGKDNEQFF
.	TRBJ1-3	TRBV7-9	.	TGTGCCAGCACCCAGACCAACTCTGGAAACACCATATATTTT	CASTQTNSGNTIYF
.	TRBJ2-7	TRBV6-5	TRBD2	TGTGCCAGTCATAGCGGGGGGCCGACCTACGAGCAGTACTTC	CASHSGGPTYEQYF
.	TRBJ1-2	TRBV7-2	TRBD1	TGTGCCAGCAGCCCAGCCGGGACATCAGGGGGCATTTATGGCTACACCTTC	CASSPAGTSGGIYGYTF
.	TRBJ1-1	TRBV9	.	TGTGCCAGCAGCACTCATGTCCGGACAGAGAACACTGAAGCTTTCTTT	CASSTHVRTENTEAFF
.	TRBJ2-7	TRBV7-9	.	TGTGCCAGCAGCTTACTTTCAGGGCACTCCTACGAGCAGTACTTC	CASSLLSGHSYEQYF